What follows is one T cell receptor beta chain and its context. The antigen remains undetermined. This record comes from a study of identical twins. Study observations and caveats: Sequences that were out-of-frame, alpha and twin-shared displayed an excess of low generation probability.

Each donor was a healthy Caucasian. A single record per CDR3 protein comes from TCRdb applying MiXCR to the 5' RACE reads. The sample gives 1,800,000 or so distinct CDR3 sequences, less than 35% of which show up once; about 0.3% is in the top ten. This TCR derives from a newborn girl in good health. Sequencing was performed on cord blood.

As DNA, the CDR3 is TGCAGTGCTCTCCTTCGAGCAGGGGGCTCCTACGAGCAGTACTTC. It is translated as CSALLRAGGSYEQYF. The V and J genes are TRBV20-1 and TRBJ2-7, with 7 bases lining up with TRBD1. V was clipped by 5 bases and J by 0 bases; unmatched bases: 10. CDR3 size: 15 residues. The germline V gene encodes CDR1 DFQATT and CDR2 SNEGSKA (reference sequence).